This T cell receptor (beta chain) was identified during a study of T cell repertoires in cytomegalovirus infection. TCRdb passed the reads through MiXCR, listing each CDR3 protein once. The sample yields about half a million distinct CDR3 sequences, about 42% seen once. The CDR3 is made up of 15 amino acids. CDR1 and CDR2 (germline): ENHRY, SYGVKD. Germline trimming cut 3 bases from V and 0 bases from J; bases unmatched to any gene: 4. Of note for this clonotype: Its target is not known.

The source material was cultured PBMCs, sampled from culture after CMV antigen stimulation. This receptor was identified in a human donor in good health (CMV status not recorded). Some clones in this sample may be carry-over from other donors' samples. The chain has TRBV10-3 and TRBJ2-5; 7 positions agree with TRBD1. CDR3 in DNA: TGTGCCATCAGTGAAGGGACAGCAGACCAAGAGACCCAGTACTTC. It specifies CAISEGTADQETQYF.